This T cell receptor beta chain comes out of a study of blood T cells in healthy people across ages. Study observations and caveats: Unknown CMV status may confound age-related changes in expanded clones. Investigators treated diversity estimates from one million T cells as underestimates.

Then a second PCR, running about 6 to 11 cycles, was carried out with a sample-barcoded 5' primer and a J-beta primer mix. Sequencing recovered at least 3 million CDR3-containing paired-end reads from each sample. TCRdb re-analysed the 5' RACE reads in MiXCR, keeping a single row per CDR3 protein. The sample gives about 900,000 distinct CDR3 sequences, 55% to 65% of which show up once; around a quarter is in the top ten. The CDR3 is made up of 15 amino acids. With 0 bases removed from V and 5 bases from J, the gap between germline ends came to 11 bases. Germline V gene lookup returns CDR1 ENHRY and CDR2 SYGVKD. This clonotype was found a few times. The antigen is undetermined.

The chain uses TRBV10-3 and TRBJ2-1; a possible D gene is TRBD1 (5 bases). The sample taken for sequencing was blood. The TCR sequence derives from a young man in good health. Here the CDR3 DNA reads TGTGCCATCAGTGAGTCTTCTGGACACAACAATGAGCAGTTCTTC. It is translated as CAISESSGHNNEQFF.